A selection of T cell receptor beta chains follows, all from one sample in a study of blood T cell repertoires in COVID-19. The method was immunoSEQ multiplex PCR; TCRdb's version includes in-frame clones alone and lacks a portion of them. The profile shows 90,000 to 150,000 clones, more than 80% of them singletons. Sequenced: peripheral blood. These receptors all come from a man aged 65 to 79 with active or convalescent COVID-19. The CDR3 runs from the conserved cysteine through the conserved F or W. A D gene is named only where the DNA matches it firmly. Size values are once, few and many counts, or a class for expanded clones, and some rows have none.

D gene	J gene	V gene	clone size	CDR3 protein	CDR3 DNA
NA	TRBJ2-7	TRBV7-9	NA	CASSLRGYEQYF	TGTGCCAGCAGCTTAAGAGGATACGAGCAGTACTTC
TRBD2	TRBJ2-3	TRBV5-3	NA	CARSFFPGGGDTQYF	TGTGCCAGAAGCTTCTTTCCGGGAGGTGGAGATACGCAGTATTTT
TRBD2	TRBJ2-7	TRBV19	NA	CASSPPPGGDTYEQYF	TGTGCCAGTAGTCCTCCCCCGGGAGGTGACACCTACGAGCAGTACTTC
TRBD2	TRBJ2-2	TRBV18	NA	CASSPRESETGELFF	TGTGCCAGCTCACCGCGGGAGTCGGAGACCGGGGAGCTGTTTTTT
TRBD1	TRBJ1-2	TRBV18	NA	CASSRTGGDVTNYGYTF	TGTGCCAGCTCAAGGACAGGGGGAGACGTTACTAACTATGGCTACACCTTC
NA	TRBJ1-2	TRBV19	once	CASSILENYGYTF	TGTGCCAGTAGTATTCTGGAGAACTATGGCTACACCTTC
NA	TRBJ1-1	TRBV5-1	NA	CASSLSREGTEAFF	TGCGCCAGCAGCTTGTCCAGGGAGGGCACTGAAGCTTTCTTT
TRBD1	TRBJ1-2	TRBV5-3	once	CARSLPGQGLYGYTF	TGTGCCAGAAGCTTACCGGGACAGGGGTTGTATGGCTACACCTTC
TRBD1	TRBJ2-2	TRBV27	NA	CASSFGTANTGELFF	TGTGCCAGCAGTTTTGGGACAGCGAACACCGGGGAGCTGTTTTTT
TRBD1	TRBJ2-3	TRBV6-5	NA	CASSFGQGGTDTQYF	TGTGCCAGCAGTTTCGGACAGGGGGGTACAGATACGCAGTATTTT
NA	TRBJ2-5	TRBV24-1	once	CATSDRHRARETQYF	TGTGCCACCAGTGATCGGCACAGGGCTCGGGAGACCCAGTACTTC
TRBD2	TRBJ2-5	TRBV3-1/TRBV3-2	NA	CASSQRGLGGETQYF	TGTGCCAGCAGCCAACGGGGACTAGGGGGGGAGACCCAGTACTTC
NA	TRBJ2-7	TRBV5-4	NA	CASSLTGSYEQYF	TGTGCCAGCAGCTTGACAGGTTCCTACGAGCAGTACTTC
NA	TRBJ2-7	TRBV19	NA	CASSKSGEQYF	TGTGCCAGTAGCAAGTCCGGGGAGCAGTACTTC
NA	TRBJ1-1	TRBV9	once	CASSVDTRGTEAFF	TGTGCCAGCAGCGTAGACACCCGAGGAACTGAAGCTTTCTTT
NA	TRBJ1-2	TRBV18	NA	CASSPRGDPRGYGYTF	TGTGCCAGCTCACCACGGGGAGACCCTCGGGGCTATGGCTACACCTTC
TRBD1	TRBJ2-7	TRBV19	NA	CASKEASGQGVYEQYF	TGTGCCAGTAAGGAGGCCTCGGGACAGGGGGTGTACGAGCAGTACTTC
NA	TRBJ1-4	TRBV5-6	NA	CASSFGQYNEKLFF	TGTGCCAGCAGCTTCGGACAGTATAATGAAAAACTGTTTTTT
TRBD2	TRBJ2-7	TRBV6-5	NA	CASSYSASGDYEQYF	TGTGCCAGCAGTTACTCGGCTAGCGGGGACTACGAGCAGTACTTC
TRBD2	TRBJ2-7	TRBV12-3/TRBV12-4	NA	CASSLSGNGEQYF	TGTGCCAGCAGCCTTAGCGGGAATGGGGAGCAGTACTTC
TRBD2	TRBJ2-7	TRBV7-7	NA	CASSLPGGGRQYF	TGTGCTAGCAGCTTACCGGGAGGGGGTAGGCAGTACTTC
NA	TRBJ2-7	TRBV5-6	NA	CASSLDTTPYEQYF	TGTGCCAGCAGCTTAGACACGACACCCTACGAGCAGTACTTC
TRBD1	TRBJ2-2	TRBV2	few	CASSGQGAETGELFF	TGTGCCAGCAGTGGACAGGGGGCTGAGACCGGGGAGCTGTTTTTT
TRBD1	TRBJ2-2	TRBV28	NA	CASRGQGLTGELFF	TGTGCCAGCAGGGGACAGGGTTTGACCGGGGAGCTGTTTTTT
TRBD1	TRBJ2-1	TRBV6-1	NA	CASSDWTGSPYNEQFF	TGTGCCAGCAGTGACTGGACAGGGAGCCCCTACAATGAGCAGTTCTTC
NA	TRBJ2-3	TRBV19	NA	CARAGDTQYF	TGTGCCCGGGCGGGAGATACGCAGTATTTT
TRBD1	TRBJ1-5	TRBV28	NA	CASSLPQGAQPQHF	TGTGCCAGCAGTTTGCCTCAGGGGGCCCAGCCCCAGCATTTT
NA	TRBJ2-3	TRBV5-1	NA	CASSLAESGFTDTQYF	TGCGCCAGCAGCTTGGCCGAGAGCGGTTTCACAGATACGCAGTATTTT
TRBD2	TRBJ2-3	TRBV7-6	NA	CASSFPSGGEKDTQYF	TGTGCCAGCAGCTTTCCTTCGGGAGGAGAAAAAGATACGCAGTATTTT
NA	TRBJ2-7	TRBV28	once	CASRSTGNEQYF	TGTGCCAGCAGATCTACAGGGAACGAGCAGTACTTC
TRBD2	TRBJ2-7	TRBV27	many	CASSFGLGNYEQYF	TGTGCCAGCAGTTTTGGACTAGGAAATTACGAGCAGTACTTC
NA	TRBJ1-2	TRBV30	NA	CAWSERQSWGYGYTF	TGTGCCTGGAGTGAACGACAGTCTTGGGGCTATGGCTACACCTTC
TRBD2	TRBJ2-1	TRBV7-6	NA	CASSLAGLGSSYNEQFF	TGTGCCAGCAGCTTAGCGGGACTAGGAAGCTCCTACAATGAGCAGTTCTTC
NA	TRBJ1-1	TRBV6-5	NA	CASSFRAPTEAFF	TGTGCCAGCAGTTTCAGGGCACCCACTGAAGCTTTCTTT
TRBD2	TRBJ2-1	TRBV5-8	NA	CASSLYLSRGNNEQFF	TGTGCCAGCAGCTTGTACCTCTCGCGGGGGAACAATGAGCAGTTCTTC
NA	TRBJ1-5	TRBV19	NA	CASSKGVNQPQHF	TGTGCCAGTAGTAAGGGGGTCAATCAGCCCCAGCATTTT
NA	TRBJ2-5	TRBV4-2	NA	CASSQDRETQYF	TGTGCCAGCAGCCAAGACAGGGAGACCCAGTACTTC
NA	TRBJ2-6	TRBV19	NA	CASSTDRSFPSGANVLTF	TGTGCCAGTAGTACCGACAGGTCTTTTCCCTCTGGGGCCAACGTCCTGACTTTC
TRBD2	TRBJ2-1	TRBV28	NA	CASSLPTSGSPGEQFF	TGTGCCAGCAGTTTACCGACTAGCGGGAGTCCAGGGGAGCAGTTCTTC
NA	TRBJ1-1	TRBV28	once	CASSLGDPSGEAFF	TGTGCCAGCAGCCTCGGAGACCCAAGTGGTGAAGCTTTCTTT
TRBD1	TRBJ2-7	TRBV28	NA	CASSLSGTGNEQYF	TGTGCCAGCAGTTTAAGTGGGACAGGGAATGAGCAGTACTTC
TRBD2	TRBJ2-7	TRBV7-8	NA	CASSFELAYEQYF	TGTGCCAGCAGCTTCGAACTAGCGTACGAGCAGTACTTC
NA	TRBJ1-3	TRBV19	NA	CASSPHTASGNTIYF	TGTGCCAGTAGTCCTCATACAGCCTCTGGAAACACCATATATTTT
TRBD1	TRBJ1-4	TRBV4-1	NA	CASSHPGTGKNEKLFF	TGCGCCAGCAGCCACCCCGGGACAGGCAAAAATGAAAAACTGTTTTTT
TRBD1	TRBJ2-7	TRBV6-5	NA	CASSYRPGQDYEQYF	TGTGCCAGCAGTTACAGGCCGGGACAGGACTACGAGCAGTACTTC
TRBD2	TRBJ2-1	TRBV18	NA	CASSPPVDIAGVLWNEQFF	TGTGCCAGCTCACCACCGGTAGATATAGCGGGAGTCTTGTGGAATGAGCAGTTCTTC
NA	TRBJ2-7	TRBV19	once	CASKPGSSYEQYF	TGTGCCAGTAAGCCAGGAAGCTCCTACGAGCAGTACTTC
TRBD2	TRBJ2-2	TRBV9	NA	CASSLSGRLAGIPGELFF	TGTGCCAGCAGCCTTAGTGGTCGACTAGCGGGAATTCCCGGGGAGCTGTTTTTT
NA	TRBJ1-2	TRBV19	NA	CASNPGQYSYGYTF	TGTGCCAGTAACCCCGGACAGTATTCCTATGGCTACACCTTC
TRBD2	TRBJ2-7	TRBV28	NA	CASSSPWGLAGERAYEQYF	TGTGCCAGCAGTTCACCTTGGGGACTAGCGGGAGAGAGGGCCTACGAGCAGTACTTC
NA	TRBJ2-1	TRBV6-5	NA	CASSPRQAYNEQFF	TGTGCCAGCAGCCCCAGACAGGCCTACAATGAGCAGTTCTTC